This entry lists 14 T cell receptor beta chains sequenced from one sample in a study of T cells in Graves' hyperthyroidism and ophthalmopathy. The CDR3 regions of TCR beta were amplified from RNA transcripts. An initial round of RT-PCR targeting the TCR CDR3 relied on the HTBI primer set. In TCRdb, the multiplex PCR reads were re-called with MiXCR into one record per CDR3 protein. The data show 500,000 or so distinct CDR3 sequences, with over 15% seen just once and 17% held by the top ten. The specimen sequenced was blood. These receptors were obtained from a woman aged 18-35 years with Graves' ophthalmopathy.

The chain couples TRBV4-1 to TRBJ2-7; no clear D gene. Trimming pared 0 bases from V and 1 base from J, leaving 10 bases between. The length of the CDR3 is 15 residues. The V gene's germline CDR1 is MGHRA and CDR2 YSYEKL. The CDR3 protein is CASSQEARASYEQYF. Here the CDR3 DNA reads TGCGCCAGCAGCCAAGAGGCCCGGGCGTCCTACGAGCAGTACTTC.

This clonotype was detected ten times or more. The chain joins TRBV11-2 to TRBJ2-7, with a possible D match to TRBD1 (5 bases). Trimming took 3 bases from V and 3 from J, leaving 9 bases between them. CDR3 length: 13 residues. Germline loops: CDR1 SGHAT, CDR2 FQNNGV. The CDR3 DNA reads as TGTGCCAGCAGCTTCCCCCAGGGCTACGAGCAGTACTTC. This gives the protein CASSFPQGYEQYF.

In its sample, this clonotype was seen many times. The chain employs TRBV3-1 and TRBJ1-1; no clear D. V lost 1 base and J lost 7, with 4 bases in between. The CDR3 totals 11 residues. Germline CDR1 is LGHDT and CDR2 is YNNKEL (reference sequence). The CDR3 reads CASSQASEAFF. Here the CDR3 DNA reads TGTGCCAGCAGCCAAGCTAGTGAAGCTTTCTTT.

The chain is built from TRBV6-1 and TRBJ2-7; no clear D gene. This CDR3 contains 14 residues. V was cut by 1 base and J by 0 bases, with 7 bases left in between. Germline V CDR1 and CDR2: MNHNS, SASEGT. In nucleotides, the CDR3 is TGTGCCAGCAGTGAAGGGTCTAGCTCCTACGAGCAGTACTTC. This translates into CASSEGSSSYEQYF.

The chain couples TRBV6-1 to TRBJ2-2; D gene ambiguous. Germline V gene data show CDR1 as MNHNS and CDR2 as SASEGT. Between the trimmed V and J ends, which lost 2 bases and 6 bases, there was a span of 10 bases. The CDR3 consists of 14 residues. The CDR3 region is CASSERVFAGELFF. The DNA of the CDR3 is TGTGCCAGCAGTGAACGGGTTTTCGCCGGGGAGCTGTTTTTT.

The J gene is TRBJ1-3, the V gene TRBV5-1; no firm D call. V dropped 6 bases and J dropped 0 bases, with 10 bases sitting between them. Germline loops: CDR1 SGHRS, CDR2 YFSETQ. The CDR3 runs to 14 residues. This CDR3 reads CASKTVLSGNTIYF. The CDR3 DNA reads as TGCGCCAGCAAGACGGTACTCTCTGGAAACACCATATATTTT.

This clonotype has ten or more counts. The rearrangement joins TRBV6-2 or TRBV6-3 to TRBJ2-1, with 7 nucleotides matching TRBD2. The CDR3 has 16 amino acids. Germline CDR1 is MNHEY and CDR2 is SVGEGT. V dropped 0 bases and J dropped 2; count of bases not matched to a gene: 4. CDR3 in DNA: TGTGCCAGCAGTTACTCGGGGAGCGGGACCTACAATGAGCAGTTCTTC. It yields the protein CASSYSGSGTYNEQFF.

This clonotype showed up many times. This sequence joins TRBV7-2 and TRBJ1-2; D may be TRBD1 (6 bases). Trimming left V 1 base short and J 6 bases short, with 18 bases between. The CDR3 has 16 residues. CDR1 and CDR2 (germline): SGHTA, FQGNSA. The CDR3 here is CASSLGRGGRRDGYTF. Here the CDR3 DNA reads TGTGCCAGCAGCTTAGGCAGGGGTGGCAGAAGAGATGGCTACACCTTC.

There are a few counts of this clonotype. V usage is TRBV30 and J usage is TRBJ1-1, with TRBD1 identical over 7 bases. Germline trimming cut 1 base from V and 3 bases from J; bases unmatched to any gene: 2. Germline V CDR1 and CDR2: GTSNPN, SVGIG (reference sequence). The CDR3 totals 13 residues. CDR3 protein: CAWSADRDTEAFF. The CDR3 region has the DNA TGTGCCTGGAGTGCAGACAGGGACACTGAAGCTTTCTTT.

In its sample, this clonotype was seen many times. The chain's CDR3 is CASSHRQEQETQYF. The CDR3 bases are TGTGCCAGCAGCCATAGACAAGAACAAGAGACCCAGTACTTC. The chain employs TRBV3-1 and TRBJ2-5, with D hard to call. V was shortened by 3 bases and J by 2 bases, with 10 bases between the two germline ends. There are 14 residues in the CDR3. The germline CDR1 and CDR2 sequences are LGHDT and YNNKEL (reference sequence).

This clonotype has ten or more counts. The rearrangement joins TRBV5-1 to TRBJ2-2; TRBD1 matches 9 bases. CDR3 size: 14 residues. Germline-derived CDR1 and CDR2 are SGHRS and YFSETQ. The ends lost 4 bases at V and 7 bases at J; junction bases unmatched: 5. The CDR3 is CASSPGQGIGELFF. The CDR3, as DNA: TGCGCCAGCAGCCCCGGACAGGGGATCGGGGAGCTGTTTTTT.

This clonotype was observed a handful of times. This rearrangement joins TRBV24-1 to TRBJ2-2; 13 bases are shared with TRBD2. Germline V gene sequence: CDR1 KGHDR, CDR2 SFDVKD. This CDR3 comprises 17 residues. Trimming took 2 bases from V and 5 from J; bases not matched to a gene: 4. DNA of the CDR3: TGTGCCACCAGTGATTGGACTAGCGGGAGAGGAACCGGGGAGCTGTTTTTT. Its translation is CATSDWTSGRGTGELFF.

The chain couples TRBV7-9 to TRBJ2-3; 12 nucleotides align to TRBD2. The CDR3 contains 17 residues. V lost 3 bases and J lost 0; bases outside the gene matches: 4. Germline lookup yields CDR1 SEHNR and CDR2 FQNEAQ (reference sequence). The CDR3 coding sequence is TGTGCCAGCAGCTTCGGACTAGCGGGGATTAGCACAGATACGCAGTATTTT. Its translation: CASSFGLAGISTDTQYF.

This chain links TRBV29-1 with TRBJ2-5; TRBD1 aligns across 9 bases. The CDR3 contains 15 residues. The V gene end was trimmed by 4 bases and the J gene end by 5 bases; junction bases not matched to a gene: 11. From germline, CDR1 is SQVTM and CDR2 ANQGSEA. The CDR3 sequence is CSVGQQGAFGETQYF. CDR3 nucleotides: TGCAGCGTTGGACAACAGGGGGCCTTTGGGGAGACCCAGTACTTC.